Given below is one T cell receptor beta chain in context. Its antigen is unknown. The CDR3 is 15 residues long. V lost 6 bases to trimming and J lost 3 bases; unmatched junction nucleotides: 9. The germline V gene encodes CDR1 MNHEY and CDR2 SMNVEV (reference sequence). The sample is drawn from a study of graft-versus-host responses after intestinal transplantation. Looking at the study overall: The transplants performed in recipients were multivisceral, liver-intestinal, or isolated intestinal. Induction using anti-thymocyte globulin, followed by tacrolimus and steroids for approximately 3 years, was given to all recipients. Whole-study results and caveats: Early after transplant, HvG clones declined as circulating GvH clones peaked. Individuals who had graft-donor T cell macrochimerism had allografts that showed high graft-versus-host to host-versus-graft clonal ratios.

The protocol was immunoSEQ multiplex PCR, while the TCRdb copy is restricted to in-frame clones and leaves out a portion. Among roughly 99,000 clones, 86% were seen once, and the ten largest hold roughly 1.4%. The rearrangement joins TRBV27 to TRBJ2-3; 7 bases map to TRBD2. This clonotype was sampled from a human patient who received an intestinal transplant, so some T cells may come from the graft donor. The sequencing here drew on PBMCs, taken 255 days after intestinal transplant. This CDR3 is CASSPGLVRTDTQYF. The DNA of the CDR3 is TGTGCCAGCAGCCCTGGACTAGTCCGGACAGATACGCAGTATTTT.